This entry features one T cell receptor beta chain sequence. Antigen unknown. These data are taken from a study of identical twins. One entry per CDR3 protein results from TCRdb running MiXCR on the 5' RACE reads. Of hundreds of thousands of distinct CDR3 sequences listed, less than 7% are singletons. V was cut by 0 bases and J by 4 bases, with 15 bases left in between. CDR1 is LGHDT and CDR2 is YNNKEL in the germline V gene (reference sequence). The CDR3 totals 16 residues. Study results and caveats: Possibly, invariant MAIT and iNKT cells partly confounded zero-insertion analyses.

The sequence derives from a young man in good health. Material for sequencing was naive T cells sorted from blood. The chain is built from TRBV3-1 and TRBJ1-2; D unclear. CDR3 amino acids: CASSQDLTYSLYGYTF. The CDR3 nucleotides read TGTGCCAGCAGCCAAGATCTGACCTACTCTCTCTATGGCTACACCTTC.